This T cell receptor (beta chain) was observed in a study of blood T cells in healthy people across ages. General study points: Using unsorted PBMCs precluded a conclusive naive versus antigen-experienced comparison.

A second PCR, run for about 6 to 12 cycles, used a sample-barcoded 5' primer plus a J-beta primer mix. TCRdb fed the 5' RACE reads into MiXCR, producing one record per CDR3 protein. Here the sample spans 270,000 or so distinct CDR3 sequences, 27% being singletons. This clonotype occurred a few times. Its antigen is undetermined. Caucasian individuals from Russia who were healthy and aged about 6 to 90 acted as donors. The CDR3 consists of 12 residues. Trimming stripped 10 bases from V and 2 bases from J, with 11 bases between. Germline values: CDR1 WSHSY, CDR2 SAAADI. The gene calls are TRBV10-2 and TRBJ1-2; D gene ambiguous. This receptor was taken from an older woman in good health. Sequencing was performed on blood. The CDR3, as DNA: TGCGCCACCTGGACGGGGAACTATGGCTACACCTTC. Its translation: CATWTGNYGYTF.